This TCR beta chain was found in a study of OX40 agonist ivuxolimab in advanced cancers. On the study more broadly: Patients got intravenous ivuxolimab at 0.01 to 10 mg/kg every 2 weeks. One patient with hepatocellular carcinoma and two with cutaneous melanoma, three in all, had partial responses.

Of note for this clone: Its antigen is still unknown.

Regarding the study as a whole: More expanded clones were found, on average, in CD8+ than in CD4+ T cells.

This CDR3 is built from 14 residues. In germline, CDR1 is LGHNA, CDR2 YNFKEQ. V gave up 1 base and J gave up 4 bases, with 10 bases separating them. Clones were sequenced by immunoSEQ multiplex PCR, and TCRdb holds only the in-frame ones, with some missing. The repertoire has some 16,000 clones, less than 90% of them found once; the top ten carry 3% to 4.5%. This clonotype was obtained from an adult with an advanced solid tumor such as melanoma, head and neck, liver or kidney cancer. The material was CD4+ or CD8+ T cells sorted from blood, obtained in a trial of the OX40 agonist ivuxolimab. The chain couples TRBV4-2 to TRBJ1-2; D ambiguous. The CDR3 DNA is TGTGCCAGCAGCCAAGTAGGGCAGGTCTATGGCTACACCTTC. Translated: CASSQVGQVYGYTF.